These 18 T cell receptor beta chains were all obtained from the same sample, sequenced in a study of beta chain features in type 1 diabetes. Every isolated RNA sample was fully reverse transcribed, so sequencing captured expressed TCRB transcripts. Data came from immunoSEQ multiplex PCR; TCRdb stores just in-frame clones and leaves some out. The data contain about 360,000 clones, around an eighth of them singletons. Sequences were obtained from naive CD4+ T cells from blood. The receptors were sampled from a man aged 18 to 35 in good health.

This clone was seen only a few times. The chain combines TRBV19 with TRBJ1-5, with D possibly matching TRBD1 (5 bases). From germline, CDR1 is LNHDA and CDR2 SQIVND (reference sequence). Trimming removed 5 bases from V and 2 bases from J, with 10 bases in between. This CDR3 comprises 14 residues. The CDR3 sequence is CASSQGGGNQPQHF. The CDR3 nucleotides are TGTGCCAGTAGTCAAGGAGGGGGCAATCAGCCCCAGCATTTT.

This rearrangement joins TRBV28 to TRBJ1-1; unclear D gene. The CDR3 is 13 residues long. CDR1 MDHEN and CDR2 SYDVKM come from the germline V gene. Trimming took off 10 bases at V and 0 bases at J, with 12 bases between the two ends. The CDR3 is CAIKAQLNTEAFF. CDR3 in DNA: TGTGCCATAAAGGCACAGCTGAACACTGAAGCTTTCTTT.

The chain is built from TRBV28 and TRBJ1-2, with 7 bases aligning to TRBD1. V shed 3 bases, J shed 5 bases, and the junction held 9 bases outside the gene matches. Germline V lookup: CDR1 MDHEN, CDR2 SYDVKM. This CDR3 is built from 15 residues. In nucleotides, the CDR3 is TGTGCCAGCAGTTTCGATCGGGGACAGCTTTATGGCTACACCTTC. As protein: CASSFDRGQLYGYTF.

This clone has more than one count but fewer than ten. This chain joins TRBV6-6 and TRBJ1-5, with D unclear. CDR1 MNHNY and CDR2 SVGAGI come from the germline V gene (reference sequence). CDR3 length equals 13 residues. Trimming shortened V by 3 bases and J by 5 bases, and 8 bases separated the two germline ends. The CDR3 reads CASSYGEDQPQHF. The CDR3 coding sequence is TGTGCCAGCAGTTATGGGGAGGATCAGCCCCAGCATTTT.

V usage is TRBV30 and J usage is TRBJ1-1; D ambiguous. V lost 2 bases, J lost 4 bases, and 11 bases lay in between. The CDR3 loop spans 13 amino acids. In germline, CDR1 is GTSNPN, CDR2 SVGIG (reference sequence). The CDR3 DNA sequence: TGTGCCTGGAGTAAAGGATCAGGCACTGAAGCTTTCTTT. Its protein product is CAWSKGSGTEAFF.

The chain recombines TRBV4-2 with TRBJ2-3; no reliable D call. The CDR3 spans 18 residues. Germline CDR1 LGHNA, CDR2 YNFKEQ. V lost 0 bases and J 10 bases, leaving 26 bases between the germline ends. The CDR3 DNA reads TGTGCCAGCAGCCAAGATCTTCGGAGCATAGGTTTCTGGGTTGCGCAGTATTTT. It codes for CASSQDLRSIGFWVAQYF.

Here the CDR3 reads CASSQGTSRPLNTEAFF. The DNA for the CDR3 is TGCGCCAGCAGCCAAGGCACGTCGAGGCCGCTGAACACTGAAGCTTTCTTT. The chain has TRBV4-3 and TRBJ1-1, with no clear D. The ends were cut back, 1 base at V and 0 bases at J, with 15 bases in the middle. CDR1 LGHNA and CDR2 YSLEER come from the germline V gene. CDR3 length: 17 amino acids.

This clone has a handful of counts. The rearrangement uses TRBV6-5 and TRBJ2-2, with 7 bases matching TRBD1. Trimming at V came to 6 bases and at J to 6 bases, leaving 10 bases not matched to a gene. Germline V CDR1 and CDR2: MNHEY, SVGAGI. The CDR3 covers 15 residues. CDR3 residues: CASRQRQGTAGELFF. CDR3 DNA: TGTGCCAGCAGACAGAGACAGGGAACGGCCGGGGAGCTGTTTTTT.

The table lists this clone with a few counts. This chain connects TRBV5-1 to TRBJ2-1; 12 bases match TRBD2. Germline V gene sequence: CDR1 SGHRS, CDR2 YFSETQ. V trimming: 0 bases; J trimming: 3 bases; junction bases outside the gene matches: 7. The length of the CDR3 is 18 residues. This CDR3 reads CASSLGKLAGGIYNEQFF. The CDR3 coding sequence is TGCGCCAGCAGCTTGGGGAAACTAGCGGGAGGTATCTACAATGAGCAGTTCTTC.

This clone was detected only a few times. V gene TRBV30 combines with J gene TRBJ1-6; D remains ambiguous. Trimming shortened V by 0 bases and J by 3 bases, and 9 bases separated the two germline ends. This CDR3 is built from 15 residues. Germline lookup yields CDR1 GTSNPN and CDR2 SVGIG (reference sequence). CDR3 DNA sequence: TGTGCCTGGAGTGTACTAAAGGACTATAATTCACCCCTCCACTTT. Translating it yields CAWSVLKDYNSPLHF.

This clone was observed a few times. This chain links TRBV7-9 with TRBJ1-4, with TRBD1 matching 9 bases. Germline-derived CDR1 and CDR2 are SEHNR and FQNEAQ (reference sequence). The ends lost 5 bases at V and 5 bases at J; junction bases unmatched: 3. The CDR3 contains 14 residues. CDR3 DNA sequence: TGTGCCAGCAGCCCGACAGGGGGAAATGAAAAACTGTTTTTT. Its translation is CASSPTGGNEKLFF.

Only a few counts were recorded for this clone. The chain links TRBV7-2 to TRBJ2-7; D is ambiguous. Germline CDR1 SGHTA, CDR2 FQGNSA. CDR3 length: 13 amino acids. V was pared by 6 bases and J by 2 bases, with 11 bases between. CDR3 sequence: CASSLSVPYEQYF. The CDR3 bases are TGTGCCAGCAGTCTTAGTGTGCCCTACGAGCAGTACTTC. The full variable domain, its missing parts supplied by reference TRBV7-2 and TRBJ2-7, is GAGVSQSPSNKVTEKGKDVELRCDPISGHTALYWYRQSLGQGLEFLIYFQGNSAPDKSGLPSDRFSAERTGGSVSTLTIQRTQQEDSAVYLCASSLSVPYEQYFGPGTRLTVT.

The chain couples TRBV30 to TRBJ1-2, with D perhaps matching TRBD1 (5 bases). The CDR3 is 13 residues long. The V end lost 5 bases, the J end lost 3 bases, and 13 bases lay between the germline ends. Germline V gives CDR1 GTSNPN, CDR2 SVGIG (reference sequence). CDR3 sequence: CAWSGGFHYGYTF. The CDR3 DNA sequence: TGTGCCTGGTCGGGGGGGTTCCACTATGGCTACACCTTC.

This clone has just a few counts. The J gene is TRBJ1-1, the V gene TRBV7-2; D might be TRBD1 (6 bases). Trimming stripped 3 bases from V and 5 bases from J, with 10 bases between. The CDR3 consists of 13 residues. CDR1 SGHTA and CDR2 FQGNSA come from the germline V gene. CDR3: CASSLIQGTEAFF. In DNA form, the CDR3 reads TGTGCCAGCAGCTTGATACAGGGTACTGAAGCTTTCTTT.

This clone was counted between two and nine times. The chain is built from TRBV29-1 and TRBJ1-2; D unresolved. CDR3 length equals 15 residues. Germline lookup yields CDR1 SQVTM and CDR2 ANQGSEA. V shed 3 bases and J shed 5 bases, with 19 bases lying between them. The CDR3 DNA reads TGCAGCGTTGATTCGTTCGGCTATGGGGAGTATGGCTACACCTTC. This gives the protein CSVDSFGYGEYGYTF.

The J gene is TRBJ2-7, the V gene TRBV15; TRBD1 agrees at 7 bases. The length of the CDR3 is 15 residues. V lost 5 bases and J lost 2; bases outside the gene matches: 9. The germline gives CDR1 LNHNV, CDR2 YYDKDF (reference sequence). The CDR3 nucleotides read TGTGCCACCAGCGCGTACTGGACAGGAACCTACGAGCAGTACTTC. As protein: CATSAYWTGTYEQYF.

This clone was picked up a small number of times. This chain uses TRBV9 with TRBJ2-1; 13 positions match TRBD2. The CDR3 runs to 14 residues. Trimming at V came to 4 bases and at J to 9 bases, leaving 4 bases not matched to a gene. Germline CDR1 reads SGDLS; CDR2 reads YYNGEE. The CDR3: CASSRLAGGSEQFF. The CDR3 region has the DNA TGTGCCAGCAGCCGACTAGCGGGAGGCAGTGAGCAGTTCTTC.

This clone was counted between two and nine times. V is TRBV29-1 and J is TRBJ2-5; D not resolved. Trimming removed 4 bases from V and 3 bases from J, with 12 bases in between. The CDR3 length is 13 residues. In germline, CDR1 is SQVTM, CDR2 ANQGSEA. The CDR3 sequence is CSVAPQTKETQYF. The CDR3 DNA is TGCAGCGTTGCACCACAAACTAAAGAGACCCAGTACTTC.